The 27 T cell receptor beta chains reported below all come from one sample, sequenced in a study of blood T cell repertoires in COVID-19. The method was immunoSEQ multiplex PCR; TCRdb's version includes in-frame clones alone and lacks a portion of them. The sample has tens of thousands of clones, under 85% seen once; the top ten hold 2.5% to 3.5%. Sequencing was performed on peripheral blood. These receptors came from a woman older than 75 with COVID-19, enrolled during active disease.

This chain uses TRBV24-1 with TRBJ2-6, with D maybe TRBD2 (6 bases). The CDR3 is 16 amino acids. V was cut by 5 bases and J by 2 bases, with 12 bases left in between. CDR1 is KGHDR and CDR2 is SFDVKD in the germline V gene. This chain's CDR3 is CATSVGGLPGANVLTF. CDR3 coding DNA: TGTGCCACCAGTGTGGGGGGATTGCCTGGGGCCAACGTCCTGACTTTC.

The chain links TRBV28 to TRBJ1-5; 9 bases are shared with TRBD1. The germline gives CDR1 MDHEN, CDR2 SYDVKM. The CDR3 covers 13 residues. The ends lost 4 bases at V and 7 bases at J; junction bases unmatched: 2. CDR3 nucleotides: TGTGCCAGCAGTTGGGACAGGGAACAGCCCCAGCATTTT. Translating gives CASSWDREQPQHF.

V gene TRBV3-1 (or the pseudogene TRBV3-2) combines with J gene TRBJ2-1; the D gene is possibly TRBD2 (7 bases). The germline V gene has CDR1 LGHDT and CDR2 YNNKEL (reference sequence). This CDR3 has 17 amino acids. Trimming stripped 5 bases from V and 0 bases from J, with 17 bases between. CDR3 loop: CASSTTGGPSSYNEQFF. Here the CDR3 DNA reads TGTGCCAGCAGCACCACGGGGGGCCCAAGCTCCTACAATGAGCAGTTCTTC.

The chain employs TRBV5-4 and TRBJ2-7; 7 bases fit TRBD1. J was trimmed by 2 bases and V by 0 bases; bases with no gene match: 8. Per germline, CDR1 SGHNT and CDR2 YYREEE (reference sequence). CDR3 length: 16 residues. CDR3 coding DNA: TGTGCCAGCAGCTTGGGAGGTGGCCAGGGGGCCTACGAGCAGTACTTC. It translates to CASSLGGGQGAYEQYF.

This chain links TRBV19 with TRBJ2-2, with D possibly being TRBD2 (5 bases). Trimming shortened V by 5 bases and J by 3 bases, and 16 bases separated the two germline ends. The germline V gene encodes CDR1 LNHDA and CDR2 SQIVND (reference sequence). The CDR3 length is 16 residues. CDR3 DNA sequence: TGTGCCAGTAGTCCGACCGGCGGGTTGGACACCGGGGAGCTGTTTTTT. Translating gives CASSPTGGLDTGELFF.

The rearrangement links TRBV10-3 to TRBJ2-4, with 8 bases aligning to TRBD1. Germline CDR1 ENHRY, CDR2 SYGVKD. V shed 4 bases, J shed 6 bases, and the junction held 11 bases outside the gene matches. The CDR3 contains 16 residues. In nucleotides, the CDR3 is TGTGCCATCAGTGTAGGCGACAGGGGTAACCGAAACATTCAGTACTTC. This translates into CAISVGDRGNRNIQYF.

The chain couples TRBV6-1 to TRBJ2-3; 10 bases agree with TRBD2. The length of the CDR3 is 16 residues. The germline gives CDR1 MNHNS, CDR2 SASEGT. Trimming took 0 bases from V and 1 from J; bases not matched to a gene: 1. The CDR3 sequence: CASSEALAGGTDTQYF. CDR3 DNA sequence: TGTGCCAGCAGTGAAGCCCTAGCGGGGGGCACAGATACGCAGTATTTT.

This clone was seen only a few times. The chain is built from TRBV5-1 and TRBJ2-7; TRBD1 agrees at 7 bases. This CDR3 is built from 16 residues. The V gene end was trimmed by 2 bases and the J gene end by 2 bases; junction bases not matched to a gene: 10. Germline CDR1 SGHRS, CDR2 YFSETQ. In DNA form, the CDR3 reads TGCGCCAGCAGCTTCCTACCGACAGGGATGGCCTACGAGCAGTACTTC. Translating it yields CASSFLPTGMAYEQYF.

CDR3 region: CASSNRQETQYF. Here the CDR3 DNA reads TGTGCCAGCAGTAACAGACAAGAGACCCAGTACTTC. This chain links TRBV6-2 or TRBV6-3 with TRBJ2-5; no clear D gene. The CDR3 totals 12 residues. CDR1 and CDR2 from the germline V gene are MNHEY and SVGEGT. The ends were cut back, 5 bases at V and 2 bases at J, with 6 bases in the middle.

This chain uses TRBV7-3 with TRBJ1-5, with D possibly matching TRBD1 (5 bases). V lost 5 bases and J 4 bases, leaving 30 bases between the germline ends. Germline CDR1 is SGHTA and CDR2 is FQGTGA. The CDR3 totals 20 residues. For the CDR3, the DNA is TGTGCCAGCAGCATGCGGCGACAGTGTATATCCCCTCGAACGAATCAGCCCCAGCATTTT. Translating it yields CASSMRRQCISPRTNQPQHF.

The J gene is TRBJ2-7, the V gene TRBV5-1; 8 positions match TRBD1. Germline CDR1 is SGHRS and CDR2 is YFSETQ. The CDR3 is made up of 13 amino acids. V dropped 1 base and J dropped 4; count of bases not matched to a gene: 1. The chain's CDR3 is CASSLQGAYEQYF. The CDR3 region has the DNA TGCGCCAGCAGCTTGCAGGGGGCGTACGAGCAGTACTTC.

The J gene is TRBJ1-6, the V gene TRBV4-3; D unclear. V was clipped by 1 base and J by 9 bases, with 7 bases between them. Germline V gives CDR1 LGHNA, CDR2 YSLEER. CDR3 size: 13 residues. The CDR3 loop reads CASSQGRASPLHF. CDR3 DNA: TGCGCCAGCAGCCAAGGGAGAGCTTCACCCCTCCACTTT.

This CDR3 reads CASSARQGFGYNEQFF. The CDR3 region has the DNA TGTGCCAGCAGCGCCCGGCAGGGTTTCGGCTACAATGAGCAGTTCTTC. The chain is built from TRBV9 and TRBJ2-1, with D possibly matching TRBD1 (5 bases). Germline V gene data show CDR1 as SGDLS and CDR2 as YYNGEE. The CDR3 loop spans 16 amino acids. Deletions cut 3 bases from V and 3 bases from J, with 16 bases between.

The V call is TRBV15, the J call TRBJ1-1, with no clear D. Per the germline V gene, CDR1 is LNHNV and CDR2 is YYDKDF (reference sequence). The CDR3 has 15 amino acids. The V gene lost 5 bases and the J gene lost 0 bases, with 13 bases spanning the gap. The CDR3 is CATSPGRTLNTEAFF. CDR3 coding DNA: TGTGCCACCAGCCCAGGCCGAACCTTGAACACTGAAGCTTTCTTT.

The J gene is TRBJ1-5, the V gene TRBV21-1. TRBV21-1 is a listed pseudogene. The CDR3 extends over 17 amino acids. Written as DNA, the CDR3 is TGTGCCAGCAGCACCCCGTCGATAGAGAATAGCAATCAGCCCCAGCATTTT. The encoded protein is CASSTPSIENSNQPQHF.

V gene TRBV29-1 combines with J gene TRBJ2-1; 14 bases fit TRBD2. Germline values: CDR1 SQVTM, CDR2 ANQGSEA. This CDR3 comprises 15 residues. V dropped 5 bases and J dropped 2; count of bases not matched to a gene: 2. The CDR3: CSVRGLAGAYNEQFF. CDR3 nucleotides: TGCAGCGTTCGGGGACTAGCGGGGGCCTACAATGAGCAGTTCTTC.

The chain has TRBV11-3 and TRBJ2-3, with a possible D match to TRBD2 (6 bases). The CDR3 runs to 16 residues. The ends were cut back, 1 base at V and 1 base at J, with 12 bases in the middle. CDR1 SGHNT and CDR2 YENEEA come from the germline V gene. The CDR3 coding sequence is TGTGCCAGCAGCTTAGGCGGAGGGGCGGGCACAGATACGCAGTATTTT. It translates to CASSLGGGAGTDTQYF.

This sequence joins TRBV11-1 and TRBJ2-7, with TRBD1 matching over 8 bases. CDR3 size: 15 residues. With 8 bases clipped from V and 2 bases from J, the junction kept 11 bases outside the gene matches. CDR1 SGHAT and CDR2 FQDESV come from the germline V gene (reference sequence). In DNA form, the CDR3 reads TGTGCCAGCCGGAGCCGGGACAGGCGAACCTACGAGCAGTACTTC. Its protein product is CASRSRDRRTYEQYF.

The chain joins TRBV12-5 to TRBJ1-5; 8 nucleotides agree with TRBD1. CDR3 length equals 18 residues. In germline, CDR1 is LGHNT, CDR2 FRNRAP. Germline trimming cut 9 bases from V and 0 bases from J; bases unmatched to any gene: 16. The CDR3 reads CARNSGSGQAYSNQPQHF. CDR3 nucleotides: TGTGCTAGGAACTCAGGGTCGGGACAGGCGTATAGCAATCAGCCCCAGCATTTT.

The chain couples TRBV29-1 to TRBJ2-1; unclear D gene. Trimming pared 1 base from V and 3 bases from J, leaving 7 bases between. CDR1 is SQVTM and CDR2 is ANQGSEA in the germline V gene. The CDR3 has 13 amino acids. CDR3 coding DNA: TGCAGCGTTGAAGCGGCTAGCTACAATGAGCAGTTCTTC. It specifies CSVEAASYNEQFF.

The chain recombines TRBV2 with TRBJ2-3; D may be TRBD2 (5 bases). CDR1 SNHLY and CDR2 FYNNEI come from the germline V gene. V was shortened by 2 bases and J by 5 bases, with 11 bases between the two germline ends. This CDR3 contains 14 residues. CDR3 nucleotide sequence: TGTGCCAGCAGTGAAAGGCAACTAGGAGATACGCAGTATTTT. This codes for CASSERQLGDTQYF.

The chain joins TRBV7-2 to TRBJ2-1; TRBD2 might be the D (6 bases). CDR1 and CDR2 from the germline V gene are SGHTA and FQGNSA. The CDR3 spans 17 residues. V was cut by 5 bases and J by 3 bases, with 20 bases left in between. Written as DNA, the CDR3 is TGTGCCAGCAGCGGCCCCCTACGGGCGGGACTCTACAATGAGCAGTTCTTC. Its protein product is CASSGPLRAGLYNEQFF.

This rearrangement joins TRBV7-2 to TRBJ1-4, with D maybe TRBD1 (5 bases). CDR1 and CDR2 from the germline V gene are SGHTA and FQGNSA. V was shortened by 5 bases and J by 7 bases, with 14 bases between the two germline ends. The CDR3 has 14 amino acids. As DNA, the CDR3 is TGTGCCAGCAGCCCCATCGGGGGGTTTGAAAAACTGTTTTTT. This translates into CASSPIGGFEKLFF. Full variable domain (rest looked up from reference TRBV7-2 and TRBJ1-4): GAGVSQSPSNKVTEKGKDVELRCDPISGHTALYWYRQSLGQGLEFLIYFQGNSAPDKSGLPSDRFSAERTGGSVSTLTIQRTQQEDSAVYLCASSPIGGFEKLFFGSGTQLSVL.

This clone was seen a single time. V is TRBV30 and J is TRBJ2-3, with D possibly matching TRBD1 (5 bases). The CDR3 covers 14 residues. The germline V and J ends were trimmed by 2 bases and 2 bases, with 11 bases remaining between them. Germline V gives CDR1 GTSNPN, CDR2 SVGIG (reference sequence). CDR3 nucleotides: TGTGCCTGGAGTTTTGGTGGGGCCACAGATACGCAGTATTTT. Amino acids: CAWSFGGATDTQYF.

The chain recombines TRBV19 with TRBJ2-2; 8 bases match TRBD2. The CDR3 is 16 amino acids. The V gene's germline CDR1 is LNHDA and CDR2 SQIVND (reference sequence). V lost 5 bases and J lost 3; bases outside the gene matches: 8. The CDR3 DNA reads as TGTGCCAGTAGTTCCAGTAGCGGGGCGCACACCGGGGAGCTGTTTTTT. Residues: CASSSSSGAHTGELFF. Full variable domain (remainder filled in from reference TRBV19 and TRBJ2-2): DGGITQSPKYLFRKEGQNVTLSCEQNLNHDAMYWYRQDPGQGLRLIYYSQIVNDFQKGDIAEGYSVSREKKESFPLTVTSAQKNPTAFYLCASSSSSGAHTGELFFGEGSRLTVL.

V gene TRBV2 combines with J gene TRBJ2-5; D is possibly TRBD1 (6 bases). Per the germline V gene, CDR1 is SNHLY and CDR2 is FYNNEI. This CDR3 contains 12 residues. V lost 7 bases and J lost 4, with 10 bases in between. CDR3 protein: CASKGDGETQYF. In nucleotides, the CDR3 is TGTGCCAGCAAGGGGGATGGAGAGACCCAGTACTTC. Using reference TRBV2 and TRBJ2-5 for the parts outside the CDR3, the full variable domain is EPEVTQTPSHQVTQMGQEVILRCVPISNHLYFYWYRQILGQKVEFLVSFYNNEISEKSEIFDDQFSVERPDGSNFTLKIRSTKLEDSAMYFCASKGDGETQYFGPGTRLLVL.

The chain has TRBV7-9 and TRBJ2-7; D is ambiguous. This CDR3 is 12 amino acids long. Trimming stripped 3 bases from V and 5 bases from J, with 8 bases between. Germline CDR1 reads SEHNR; CDR2 reads FQNEAQ (reference sequence). This CDR3 is CASSLSVNEQYF. The DNA for the CDR3 is TGTGCCAGCAGCTTGTCGGTAAACGAGCAGTACTTC. The whole variable domain, filled in from reference TRBV7-9 and TRBJ2-7, reads DTGVSQNPRHKITKRGQNVTFRCDPISEHNRLYWYRQTLGQGPEFLTYFQNEAQLEKSRLLSDRFSAERPKGSFSTLEIQRTEQGDSAMYLCASSLSVNEQYFGPGTRLTVT.